This T cell receptor (beta chain) was found in a study of beta chain features in type 1 diabetes. Overall study findings and caveats: Equally in patients and controls, shorter templates might have been favored by PCR. There was no resolution here of whether HLA type influences TCRB rearrangement.

This clone was detected only once. Its antigen is unknown. V gave up 1 base and J gave up 11 bases, with 15 bases separating them. The CDR3 consists of 14 residues. Germline V gene lookup returns CDR1 SGHVS and CDR2 FQNEAQ. About 110 mL of blood, on average, came from one heparinised draw per donor. The sequenced template was cDNA made from the entire isolated RNA. Some clones are missing from TCRdb's copy, which holds only in-frame ones; the method was immunoSEQ multiplex PCR. The sample holds 130,000 or so clones, roughly 9.3% seen once. Specimen: central memory CD4+ T cells from blood. The V gene is TRBV7-8, the J gene TRBJ2-1, with D unclear. The origin of this receptor is a woman between 35 and 50 years old in good health. The CDR3 DNA sequence: TGTGCCAGCAGCTTAGATGCCCAGCGAAATAAGCAGTTCTTC. This encodes CASSLDAQRNKQFF.